The 19 T cell receptor beta chains listed next were all sequenced from one sample in a study of early T cells in non-severe SARS-CoV-2 infection. TCRdb independently ran MiXCR on the 5' RACE reads; one entry per CDR3 protein. The sample contains around 19,000 distinct CDR3 sequences, roughly 6.1% of which appear only once. Source material: whole blood. Receptors were obtained from an adult who was a healthcare worker with PCR-confirmed SARS-CoV-2 infection or an uninfected control (not recorded which).

This clonotype has only one observation. V gene TRBV28 combines with J gene TRBJ1-2, with D uncertain. Germline V CDR1 and CDR2: MDHEN, SYDVKM. The CDR3 spans 17 residues. V lost 6 bases and J lost 1, with 21 bases in between. The chain's CDR3 is CASRITGRPGINYGYTF. CDR3 coding DNA: TGTGCCAGCAGGATTACCGGACGGCCAGGAATTAACTATGGCTACACCTTC.

This clonotype occurred many times. The rearrangement links TRBV5-4 to TRBJ2-1; 8 nucleotides match TRBD2. This CDR3 comprises 14 residues. V shed 0 bases, J shed 6 bases, and the junction held 2 bases outside the gene matches. Germline CDR1 SGHNT, CDR2 YYREEE (reference sequence). In nucleotides, the CDR3 is TGTGCCAGCAGCTTGGCCGGGACTAGCAATGAGCAGTTCTTC. Its protein product is CASSLAGTSNEQFF.

Comment on this clonotype: A clone one base away is much larger, so this may be a read error. This sequence joins TRBV29-1 and TRBJ2-7; no definite D call. CDR3 size: 15 residues. Germline V lookup: CDR1 SQVTM, CDR2 ANQGSEA. CDR3 sequence: CCVEVHVRATYEQYF. The CDR3 region has the DNA TGCTGCGTTGAAGTTCATGTTCGGGCAACCTACGAGCAGTACTTC.

The V call is TRBV4-2, the J call TRBJ2-3; TRBD2 agrees at 10 bases. The CDR3 runs 20 residues. The germline V gene has CDR1 LGHNA and CDR2 YNFKEQ. With V trimmed by 0 bases and J by 0 bases, 12 bases remained unmatched. CDR3 region: CASSQDPPAGGTTSTDTQYF. The CDR3 DNA sequence: TGTGCCAGCAGCCAAGACCCCCCAGCGGGAGGGACTACTAGCACAGATACGCAGTATTTT.

This clonotype has at least ten counts. This chain uses TRBV5-6 with TRBJ2-7, with D unclear. The CDR3 contains 14 residues. Trimming removed 6 bases from V and 1 base from J, with 14 bases in between. Germline CDR1 is SGHDT and CDR2 is YYEEEE. The DNA of the CDR3 is TGTGCCAGCAACGCAGCTTACTGGTCCTACGAGCAGTACTTC. This encodes CASNAAYWSYEQYF.

This clonotype came up many times. The rearrangement joins TRBV27 to TRBJ2-7, with no clear D. CDR3 length: 14 amino acids. V lost 0 bases, J lost 3 bases, and 9 bases lay in between. Germline V gene data show CDR1 as MNHEY and CDR2 as SMNVEV (reference sequence). CDR3 coding DNA: TGTGCCAGCAGTTTATCGGGCAGAGACTACGAGCAGTACTTC. It yields the protein CASSLSGRDYEQYF.

This rearrangement joins TRBV6-5 to TRBJ2-1, with D hard to call. Per germline, CDR1 MNHEY and CDR2 SVGAGI. CDR3 length: 14 amino acids. V lost 0 bases to trimming and J lost 9 bases, with 12 bases between them. CDR3 amino acids: CASSYSAWSGEQFF. The CDR3 DNA is TGTGCCAGCAGTTACTCTGCCTGGAGTGGTGAGCAGTTCTTC.

The chain employs TRBV30 and TRBJ2-2; D perhaps matches TRBD2 (5 bases). Germline CDR1 GTSNPN, CDR2 SVGIG (reference sequence). CDR3 length: 13 amino acids. With 4 bases removed from V and 6 bases from J, the gap between germline ends came to 12 bases. The CDR3 nucleotides are TGTGCCTGGAATCCGCGGCGGGCCGGGGAGCTGTTTTTT. Translated: CAWNPRRAGELFF.

This clonotype was recorded once. A much larger clonotype is one base distant, so this may be a read error. V is TRBV7-2 and J is TRBJ1-3; a possible D gene is TRBD1 (6 bases). V lost 6 bases to trimming and J lost 5 bases, with 14 bases between them. CDR1 SGHTA and CDR2 FQGNSA come from the germline V gene. This CDR3 comprises 14 residues. CDR3 nucleotides: TGTGCCAGCAGGGGGGACACATCTCGAAACACCATATATTTT. Translation: CASRGDTSRNTIYF.

The J gene is TRBJ2-5, the V gene TRBV29-1; TRBD2 might be the D (5 bases). Trimming cost V 1 base and J 4 bases, with 10 bases left between them. CDR1 SQVTM and CDR2 ANQGSEA come from the germline V gene. This CDR3 is 13 amino acids long. CDR3 amino acids: CSVEGIEGETQYF. The CDR3 coding sequence is TGCAGCGTTGAAGGGATAGAGGGAGAGACCCAGTACTTC.

This clonotype was seen ten or more times. V is TRBV27 and J is TRBJ1-2, with D perhaps TRBD1 (5 bases). The CDR3 is 15 residues long. Germline-derived CDR1 and CDR2 are MNHEY and SMNVEV (reference sequence). V gave up 6 bases and J gave up 4 bases, with 18 bases separating them. The CDR3 region has the DNA TGTGCCAGCAGACCGGGACCCCCGGCAGGCTATGGCTACACCTTC. Translation gives CASRPGPPAGYGYTF.

This clonotype was found a few times. V is TRBV4-1 and J is TRBJ1-2; 8 nucleotides line up with TRBD1. The CDR3 loop spans 14 amino acids. The V segment lost 4 bases and the J segment 4 bases; nucleotides outside the gene matches: 5. CDR1 is MGHRA, CDR2 YSYEKL, per germline. CDR3 bases: TGCGCCAGCAGCCGAGGGACAGGAGGCTATGGCTACACCTTC. Translation: CASSRGTGGYGYTF.

This chain links TRBV9 with TRBJ2-6; unclear D gene. V dropped 4 bases and J dropped 2 bases, with 16 bases sitting between them. CDR3 length: 17 amino acids. CDR1 and CDR2 from the germline V gene are SGDLS and YYNGEE. The CDR3 DNA reads as TGTGCCAGCAGCCCCCTAGGGTCTGGGCCTGGGGCCAACGTCCTGACTTTC. It is translated as CASSPLGSGPGANVLTF.

This clonotype was seen a few times. The chain combines TRBV28 with TRBJ1-5; TRBD1 is a possible D gene (6 bases). The V gene lost 1 base and the J gene lost 5 bases, with 12 bases spanning the gap. Germline V gene lookup returns CDR1 MDHEN and CDR2 SYDVKM. The CDR3 length is 15 residues. The CDR3 loop reads CASSLSGQIYQPQHF. DNA for the CDR3: TGTGCCAGCAGTTTATCTGGACAGATTTATCAGCCCCAGCATTTT.

This clonotype came up many times. This chain joins TRBV5-1 and TRBJ2-2; 8 bases align to TRBD1. The junction had 9 bases not matched to a gene; V was cut back by 4 bases and J by 7 bases. Germline CDR1 is SGHRS and CDR2 is YFSETQ. This CDR3 has 15 residues. The CDR3 is CASSPRQGSGGELFF. CDR3 DNA: TGCGCCAGCAGCCCACGACAGGGGTCCGGCGGGGAGCTGTTTTTT. Together with reference TRBV5-1 and TRBJ2-2, the CDR3 gives the full variable domain: KAGVTQTPRYLIKTRGQQVTLSCSPISGHRSVSWYQQTPGQGLQFLFEYFSETQRNKGNFPGRFSGRQFSNSRSEMNVSTLELGDSALYLCASSPRQGSGGELFFGEGSRLTVL.

There are many counts of this clonotype. This rearrangement joins TRBV4-1 to TRBJ1-4; 11 bases are a match to TRBD1. The V gene's germline CDR1 is MGHRA and CDR2 YSYEKL. Germline trimming cut 10 bases from V and 3 bases from J; bases unmatched to any gene: 7. This CDR3 is 15 amino acids long. CDR3 sequence (DNA): TGCGCCACAAGGGACAGGGGGTCATCTAATGAAAAACTGTTTTTT. Its translation: CATRDRGSSNEKLFF.

This clonotype has a count of ten or more. The rearrangement links TRBV30 to TRBJ1-6; TRBD1 matches at 7 bases. There are 15 residues in the CDR3. Trimming took 4 bases from V and 8 from J; bases not matched to a gene: 11. Germline loops: CDR1 GTSNPN, CDR2 SVGIG (reference sequence). The CDR3 nucleotides are TGTGCCTGGACCGACGGGACAGCTCCCTATTCACCCCTCCACTTT. Translation gives CAWTDGTAPYSPLHF.

This clonotype was seen repeatedly, ten times or more. This chain connects TRBV10-2 to TRBJ2-5; D perhaps matches TRBD2 (5 bases). Germline-derived CDR1 and CDR2 are WSHSY and SAAADI. This CDR3 is built from 12 residues. V lost 3 bases to trimming and J lost 9 bases, with 11 bases between them. CDR3 loop: CASSDSGFAQYF. For the CDR3, the DNA is TGCGCCAGCAGTGATTCGGGGTTTGCCCAGTACTTC.

This clonotype was found many times. The CDR3 loop reads CASSPQGVSNQPQHF. For the CDR3, the DNA is TGTGCCAGCTCACCCCAGGGGGTTAGCAATCAGCCCCAGCATTTT. V is TRBV18 and J is TRBJ1-5; 7 bases fit TRBD1. Per the germline V gene, CDR1 is KGHSH and CDR2 is LQKENI. The CDR3 runs to 15 residues. The V segment lost 3 bases and the J segment 0 bases; nucleotides outside the gene matches: 2.